This T cell receptor beta chain was recovered during a study of blood T cell repertoires in COVID-19. On the study more broadly: PBMCs, B-cell-depleted T cells, or T cells provided the cDNA or gDNA that made up the material.

This clone was observed a single time. CDR1 and CDR2 from the germline V gene are MGHRA and YSYEKL. This CDR3 is 16 amino acids long. The V gene lost 0 bases and the J gene lost 4 bases, with 13 bases spanning the gap. The method was immunoSEQ multiplex PCR; TCRdb's version includes in-frame clones alone and lacks a portion of them. The data show approximately 300,000 clones, 85% to 90% seen once. The chain links TRBV4-1 to TRBJ2-4; tentatively, D is TRBD2 (6 bases). Source material: peripheral blood. The receptor's source is a woman aged 45 to 65 with COVID-19, enrolled during active disease. As DNA, the CDR3 is TGCGCCAGCAGCCAAGATTGGGTAGCGGAGAAAAACATTCAGTACTTC. Encoded protein: CASSQDWVAEKNIQYF.